A selection of T cell receptor beta chains follows, all from one sample in a study of blood T cell repertoires in COVID-19. Data came from immunoSEQ multiplex PCR; TCRdb stores just in-frame clones and leaves some out. Of a few hundred thousand clones in the sample, approximately 91% are singletons; the top ten hold about 18%. The sample was peripheral blood. These receptors originate from a man in his fifties with COVID-19, enrolled during active disease. Each CDR3 is given with its conserved first and last residue. The order of the fields is clone size, J gene, V gene, D gene, CDR3 DNA, CDR3 protein. D genes are given only for firm matches. Expanded clones get a size class; other rows say once, few or many, or leave the size out.

-	TRBJ1-1	TRBV29-1	-	TGCAGCGTTGAAGTAAGGGGCCCCGGCGGCACTGAAGCTTTCTTT	CSVEVRGPGGTEAFF
-	TRBJ2-2	TRBV5-1	-	TGCGCCAGCAGCGCACCCGGGACAAGGAACACCGGGGAGCTGTTTTTT	CASSAPGTRNTGELFF
-	TRBJ1-5	TRBV7-2	TRBD1	TGTGCCAGCAGCTTAGAGGACAGGTCCGGTCAGCCCCAGCATTTT	CASSLEDRSGQPQHF
few	TRBJ2-7	TRBV30	TRBD1	TGTGCCTGGAGCGGGACAGGTGGATACTACGAGCAGTACTTC	CAWSGTGGYYEQYF
once	TRBJ2-1	TRBV7-2	-	TGTGCCAGCAGCACCTACCTAGACAATGAGCAGTTCTTC	CASSTYLDNEQFF
-	TRBJ2-5	TRBV12-3/TRBV12-4	TRBD2	TGTGCCAGCCGGCTGAGGGAGGGAGAGACCCAGTACTTC	CASRLREGETQYF
-	TRBJ2-5	TRBV11-2	TRBD2	TGTGCCAGCAGCTTAGGTTCTAGCGGGGAGACCCAGTACTTC	CASSLGSSGETQYF
-	TRBJ2-7	TRBV6-5	-	TGTGCCAGCGCGGGATTTATCTCCTACGAGCAGTACTTC	CASAGFISYEQYF
-	TRBJ2-2	TRBV19	TRBD1	TGTGCCAGTAGTCCTCGACAGGGGAACACCGGGGAGCTGTTTTTT	CASSPRQGNTGELFF
-	TRBJ2-2	TRBV29-1	-	TGCAGCGTCGATCAGGGCGGCACCGGGGAGCTGTTTTTT	CSVDQGGTGELFF
-	TRBJ2-3	TRBV3-1/TRBV3-2	-	TGTGCCAGCAGCCAGACCAGTGTGGGGCGCACAGATACGCAGTATTTT	CASSQTSVGRTDTQYF
-	TRBJ2-1	TRBV7-9	TRBD2	TGTGCCAGCGGCCGGACTAGCGGGAGTAGCAATGAGCAGTTCTTC	CASGRTSGSSNEQFF
-	TRBJ2-1	TRBV7-8	-	TGTGCCAGCAGCCCGTTTGGGGGAGGTGGGCAGTTCTTC	CASSPFGGGGQFF
-	TRBJ2-7	TRBV6-1	TRBD1	TGTGCCAGCAGTGAGTCACGTTCCCCGGGACAGTCCTACGAGCAGTACTTC	CASSESRSPGQSYEQYF
once	TRBJ2-7	TRBV7-9	-	TGTGCCAGCAGCAGGGACACACCACAGTACTTC	CASSRDTPQYF
once	TRBJ2-2	TRBV5-3	-	TGTGCCAGAAGCTTGGCGCCCGACTCCCGAAAAGGCACCGGGGAGCTGTTTTTT	CARSLAPDSRKGTGELFF
-	TRBJ2-7	TRBV6-5	TRBD1	TGTGCCAGCAGCCGACAGGGGATTTTCGAGGAGCAGTACTTC	CASSRQGIFEEQYF
once	TRBJ2-5	TRBV4-1	-	TGCGCCAGCACCAAAGGGGCAGGCCCTCGAGAGACCCAGTACTTC	CASTKGAGPRETQYF
-	TRBJ1-6	TRBV19	TRBD1	TGTGCCAGCCACCGGGACAGGGGGTCACCCCTCCACTTT	CASHRDRGSPLHF
once	TRBJ2-6	TRBV29-1	-	TGCAGCGTTGATTCGGGGACCAACGTCCTGACTTTC	CSVDSGTNVLTF
-	TRBJ2-2	TRBV2	-	TGTGCCAGCAAGGAGGGTTGGACCGGGGAGCTGTTTTTT	CASKEGWTGELFF
-	TRBJ2-6	TRBV27	TRBD1	TGTGCCAGCAGTCAAACGGACAGGGCGGGGGCCAACGTCCTGACTTTC	CASSQTDRAGANVLTF
-	TRBJ1-4	TRBV30	TRBD1	TGTGCCTGGAGGGTATCCGGGACAGGGGGCGAAAAACTGTTTTTT	CAWRVSGTGGEKLFF
-	TRBJ1-4	TRBV18	TRBD1	TGTGCCAGCTCCTCCGGGACAGGGGCTGAAAAACTGTTTTTT	CASSSGTGAEKLFF
-	TRBJ1-4	TRBV7-9	-	TGTGCCAGCAGCCGCGCCCAGGGAGGGGATGAAAAACTGTTTTTT	CASSRAQGGDEKLFF
-	TRBJ2-1	TRBV7-3	-	TGTGCCAGCAGCTTATTGGGCCTCTCCTACAATGAGCAGTTCTTC	CASSLLGLSYNEQFF
-	TRBJ1-2	TRBV2	-	TGTGCCAGCAGCGACGGGGTCGGGGGGTCCTATGGCTACACCTTC	CASSDGVGGSYGYTF
-	TRBJ2-1	TRBV19	TRBD2	TGTGCCAGTAGTATGGCGGGAGGGCCCTCGGGGAATGAGCAGTTCTTC	CASSMAGGPSGNEQFF
-	TRBJ2-7	TRBV7-9	-	TGTGCCAGCGTACCCGCGGCGGGCACGGAGCAGTACTTC	CASVPAAGTEQYF
-	TRBJ1-3	TRBV2	TRBD1	TGTGCCAGCAGACGGGACAGCGGCTCTGGAAACACCATATATTTT	CASRRDSGSGNTIYF
-	TRBJ1-5	TRBV6-6	-	TGTGCCAGCAGTTACGGGCAGGGTGTTCAGCCCCAGCATTTT	CASSYGQGVQPQHF
once	TRBJ2-1	TRBV18	-	TGTGCCAGCTCACCGACAGGCAGCTCCTACAATGAGCAGTTCTTC	CASSPTGSSYNEQFF
-	TRBJ2-7	TRBV28	-	TGTGCCAGCACGCGACAGGACAGCTACTCCTACGAGCAGTACTTC	CASTRQDSYSYEQYF
-	TRBJ1-2	TRBV6-5	-	TGTGCCAGCAGTTACTCGTGGGCATCTAACTATGGCTACACCTTC	CASSYSWASNYGYTF
-	TRBJ1-6	TRBV4-2	-	TGTGCCAGCAGCCAGGCGCCTCAGGGGAATAATTCACCCCTCCACTTT	CASSQAPQGNNSPLHF
-	TRBJ2-7	TRBV19	TRBD2	TGTGCCAGTAGTATGGTGCTGGGACTAGGGACTCCATACGAGCAGTACTTC	CASSMVLGLGTPYEQYF
-	TRBJ2-1	TRBV7-2	TRBD1	TGTGCCAGCAGCTTAGAGAGGGGGCGGAACAATGAGCAGTTCTTC	CASSLERGRNNEQFF
few	TRBJ2-7	TRBV24-1	TRBD2	TGTGCCACCGAAGGACTAGTAGCTGGCGAGCAGTACTTC	CATEGLVAGEQYF
-	TRBJ2-3	TRBV3-1/TRBV3-2	-	TGTGCCAGCAGCCGACGGGGTACAGATACGCAGTATTTT	CASSRRGTDTQYF
once	TRBJ2-1	TRBV15	TRBD2	TGTGCCACCCGACCCAGCGGGAGGGCAAATGAGCAGTTCTTC	CATRPSGRANEQFF
-	TRBJ1-4	TRBV6-2/TRBV6-3	-	TGTGCCAGCAGTTATGGCAGGGGCCATACAACTAATGAAAAACTGTTTTTT	CASSYGRGHTTNEKLFF
-	TRBJ1-5	TRBV4-2	-	TGTGCCAGCAGCCAAGATTGGACAGATAGCAATCAGCCCCAGCATTTT	CASSQDWTDSNQPQHF
once	TRBJ2-7	TRBV3-1/TRBV3-2	-	TGTGCCAGCAGCCTACCGGGACTTCCTTACGAGCAGTACTTC	CASSLPGLPYEQYF
-	TRBJ1-1	TRBV5-4	TRBD1	TGTGCCAGCAGCACGGGGACAGGGGGAGGGACTGAAGCTTTCTTT	CASSTGTGGGTEAFF
-	TRBJ1-4	TRBV3-1/TRBV3-2	-	TGTGCCAGCAGCCAAGGCGGGGAGTTCAGGGCGTGGGAAAAACTGTTTTTT	CASSQGGEFRAWEKLFF
-	TRBJ1-3	TRBV5-1	TRBD1	TGCGCCAGCACCACAGGGGCAGCTGGAAACACCATATATTTT	CASTTGAAGNTIYF
many	TRBJ1-2	TRBV5-1	-	TGCGCCAGCAGCCCGACAACCTATGGCTACACCTTC	CASSPTTYGYTF
-	TRBJ1-6	TRBV9	TRBD1	TGTGCCAGCAGCGTAACAGGGGACGTTTCACCCCTCCACTTT	CASSVTGDVSPLHF
-	TRBJ2-3	TRBV5-6	TRBD2	TGTGCCAGCAGCTTGGGACTAGCGGGAACAGATACGCAGTATTTT	CASSLGLAGTDTQYF
few	TRBJ2-7	TRBV7-9	TRBD1	TGTGCCAGCAGCTCGGCGACAGGGGGCCACGAGCAGTACTTC	CASSSATGGHEQYF